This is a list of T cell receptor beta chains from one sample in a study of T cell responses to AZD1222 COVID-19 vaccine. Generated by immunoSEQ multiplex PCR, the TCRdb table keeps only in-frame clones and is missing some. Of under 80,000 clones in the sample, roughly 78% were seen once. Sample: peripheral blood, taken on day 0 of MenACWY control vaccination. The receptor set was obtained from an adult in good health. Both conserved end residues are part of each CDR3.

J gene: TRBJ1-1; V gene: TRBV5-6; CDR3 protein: CASSPHKGYTEAFF
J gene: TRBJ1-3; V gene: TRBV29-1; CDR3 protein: CSVDDRDTIYF
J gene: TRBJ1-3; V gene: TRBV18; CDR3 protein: CASSLFHRGSSGNTIYF
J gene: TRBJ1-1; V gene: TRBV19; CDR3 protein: CASSADILFFF
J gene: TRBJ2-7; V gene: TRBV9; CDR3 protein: CASSVGPGLASYEQYF
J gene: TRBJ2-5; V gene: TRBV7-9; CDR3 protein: CASQDGGRVTQYF
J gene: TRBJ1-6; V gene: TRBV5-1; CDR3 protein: CASSEGTGERPPLHF
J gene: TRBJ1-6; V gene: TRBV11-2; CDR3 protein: CASSGQGSANSPLHF
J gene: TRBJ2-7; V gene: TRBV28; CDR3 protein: CASSSPRTASSYEQYF
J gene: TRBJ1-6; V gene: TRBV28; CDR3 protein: CASSLFGIHNSPLHF
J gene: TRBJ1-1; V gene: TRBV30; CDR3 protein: CAWKIIGGNTEAFF
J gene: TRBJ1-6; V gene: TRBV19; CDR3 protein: CASSMGQGLYNSPLHF
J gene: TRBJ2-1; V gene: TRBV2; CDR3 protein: CASSPGTEQFF
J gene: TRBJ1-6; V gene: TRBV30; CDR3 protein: CAWSRGRGSYNSPLHF
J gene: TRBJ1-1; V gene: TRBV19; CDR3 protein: CASSSPSGMNTEAFF
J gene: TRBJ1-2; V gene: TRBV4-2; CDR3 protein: CASSRIGDDYGYTF
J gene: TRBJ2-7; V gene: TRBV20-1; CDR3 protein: CSAKDSYEQYF
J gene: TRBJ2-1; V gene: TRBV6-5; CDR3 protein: CASSLVSGGKLRFF
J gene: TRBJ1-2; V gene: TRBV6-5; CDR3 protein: CASSYPSPNYGYTF
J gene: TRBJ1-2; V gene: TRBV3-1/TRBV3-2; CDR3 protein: CASIGCRDGAFDGYTF
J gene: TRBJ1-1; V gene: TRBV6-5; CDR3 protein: CTIGGAPNTEAFF
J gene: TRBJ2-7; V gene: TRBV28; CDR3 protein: CASSYGLAGYEQYF
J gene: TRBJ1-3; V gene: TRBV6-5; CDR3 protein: CASSYSDPTGGNTIYF
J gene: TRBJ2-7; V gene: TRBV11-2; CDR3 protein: CASSPTSGRAGPEQYF
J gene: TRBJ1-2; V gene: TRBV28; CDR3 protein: CASTLHHVSNYGYTF
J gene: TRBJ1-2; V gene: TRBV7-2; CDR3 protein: CASSRDRVGGYTF
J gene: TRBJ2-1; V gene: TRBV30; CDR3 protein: CAWSVQAGVTHNEQFF
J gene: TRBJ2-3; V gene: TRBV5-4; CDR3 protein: CASSLVGRGTDTQYF
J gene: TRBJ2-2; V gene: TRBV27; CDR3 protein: CASSFRAGELFF
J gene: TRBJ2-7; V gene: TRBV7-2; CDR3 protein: CASSLDGGVLGYEQYF
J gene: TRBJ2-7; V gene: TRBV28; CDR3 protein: CASGRGQAIEQYF
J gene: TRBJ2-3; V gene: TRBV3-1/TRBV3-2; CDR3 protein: CASSQGGGRTDTQYF
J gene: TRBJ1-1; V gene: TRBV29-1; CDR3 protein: CSVGEDRNTEAFF
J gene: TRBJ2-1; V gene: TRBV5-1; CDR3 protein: CASSLQAPGLGGNEQFF
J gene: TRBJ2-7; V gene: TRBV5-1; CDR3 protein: CASSTTGQGSEQYF
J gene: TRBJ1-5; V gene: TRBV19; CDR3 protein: CASSAGQKNQPQHF
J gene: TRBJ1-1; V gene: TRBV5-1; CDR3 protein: CASSLTSSLTEAFF
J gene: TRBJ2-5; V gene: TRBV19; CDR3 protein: CASSSRETQYF